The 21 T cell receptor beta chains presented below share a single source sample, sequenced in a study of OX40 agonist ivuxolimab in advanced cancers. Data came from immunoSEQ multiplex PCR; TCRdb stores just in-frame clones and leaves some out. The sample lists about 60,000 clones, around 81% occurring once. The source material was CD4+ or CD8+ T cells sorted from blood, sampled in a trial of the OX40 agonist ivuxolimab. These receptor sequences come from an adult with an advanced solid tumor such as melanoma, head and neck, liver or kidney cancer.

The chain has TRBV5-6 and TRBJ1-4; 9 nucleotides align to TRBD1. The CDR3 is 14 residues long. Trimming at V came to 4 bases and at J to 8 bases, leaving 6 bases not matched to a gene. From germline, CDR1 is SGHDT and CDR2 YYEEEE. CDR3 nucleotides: TGTGCCAGCAGCATACAGGGGGCGAAGGAAAAACTGTTTTTT. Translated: CASSIQGAKEKLFF. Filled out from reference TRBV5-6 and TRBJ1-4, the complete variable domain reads DAGVTQSPTHLIKTRGQQVTLRCSPKSGHDTVSWYQQALGQGPQFIFQYYEEEERQRGNFPDRFSGHQFPNYSSELNVNALLLGDSALYLCASSIQGAKEKLFFGSGTQLSVL.

The CDR3: CASGLGQSSYNEQFF. The CDR3 nucleotides read TGTGCTAGTGGTTTGGGCCAGAGCTCCTACAATGAGCAGTTCTTC. The rearrangement links TRBV12-5 to TRBJ2-1; D call uncertain. Germline V gene lookup returns CDR1 LGHNT and CDR2 FRNRAP. V was trimmed by 1 base and J by 0 bases, leaving 7 bases between them. The CDR3 extends over 15 amino acids.

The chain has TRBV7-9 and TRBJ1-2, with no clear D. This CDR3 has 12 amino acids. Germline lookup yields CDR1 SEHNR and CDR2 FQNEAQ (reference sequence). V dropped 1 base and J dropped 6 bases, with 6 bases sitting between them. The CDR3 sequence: CASSLVIDGYTF. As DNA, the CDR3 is TGTGCCAGCAGCTTAGTTATTGATGGCTACACCTTC. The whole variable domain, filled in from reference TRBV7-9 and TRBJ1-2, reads DTGVSQNPRHKITKRGQNVTFRCDPISEHNRLYWYRQTLGQGPEFLTYFQNEAQLEKSRLLSDRFSAERPKGSFSTLEIQRTEQGDSAMYLCASSLVIDGYTFGSGTRLTVV.

CDR3 region: CAFTDSSQETQYF. For the CDR3, the DNA is TGTGCCTTCACCGACTCCTCACAAGAGACCCAGTACTTC. The chain uses TRBV30 and TRBJ2-5; no firm D call. V lost 7 bases and J 2 bases, leaving 14 bases between the germline ends. This CDR3 has 13 amino acids. The germline V gene has CDR1 GTSNPN and CDR2 SVGIG (reference sequence). The variable domain in full, with the rest retrieved from reference TRBV30 and TRBJ2-5, is SQTIHQWPATLVQPVGSPLSLECTVEGTSNPNLYWYRQAAGRGLQLLFYSVGIGQISSEVPQNLSASRPQDRQFILSSKKLLLSDSGFYLCAFTDSSQETQYFGPGTRLLVL.

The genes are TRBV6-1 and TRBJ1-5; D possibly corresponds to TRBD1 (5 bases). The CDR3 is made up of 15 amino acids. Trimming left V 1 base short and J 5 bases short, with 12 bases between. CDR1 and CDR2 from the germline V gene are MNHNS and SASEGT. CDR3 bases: TGTGCCAGCAGTGAAGGGGTTCCGGGGGATCAGCCCCAGCATTTT. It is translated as CASSEGVPGDQPQHF.

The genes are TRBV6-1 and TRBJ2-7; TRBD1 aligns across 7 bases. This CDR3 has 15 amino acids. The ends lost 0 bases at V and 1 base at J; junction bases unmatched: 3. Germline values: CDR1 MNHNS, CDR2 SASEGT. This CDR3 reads CASSEAGQVSYEQYF. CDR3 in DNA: TGTGCCAGCAGTGAAGCCGGACAGGTTTCCTACGAGCAGTACTTC.

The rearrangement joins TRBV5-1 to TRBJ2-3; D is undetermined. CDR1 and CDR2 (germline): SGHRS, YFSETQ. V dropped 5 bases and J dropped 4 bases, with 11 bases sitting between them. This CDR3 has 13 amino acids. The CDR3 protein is CASRDGRADTQYF. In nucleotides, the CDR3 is TGCGCCAGCAGGGACGGACGGGCAGATACGCAGTATTTT.

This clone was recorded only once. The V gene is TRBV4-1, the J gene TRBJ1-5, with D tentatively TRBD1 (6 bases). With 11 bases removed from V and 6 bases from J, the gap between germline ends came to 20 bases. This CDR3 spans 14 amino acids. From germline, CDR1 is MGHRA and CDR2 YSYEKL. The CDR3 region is CAGGGPRLGQPQHF. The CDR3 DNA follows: TGCGCCGGGGGGGGCCCCAGGCTAGGTCAGCCCCAGCATTTT.

CDR3 DNA: TGTGCCAGCTCACCAGCGGGGGCCAAACAAGAGACCCAGTACTTC. Translation: CASSPAGAKQETQYF. This chain links TRBV18 with TRBJ2-5, with D possibly being TRBD2 (7 bases). The CDR3 spans 15 residues. Germline values: CDR1 KGHSH, CDR2 LQKENI. V was trimmed by 2 bases and J by 2 bases, leaving 12 bases between them.

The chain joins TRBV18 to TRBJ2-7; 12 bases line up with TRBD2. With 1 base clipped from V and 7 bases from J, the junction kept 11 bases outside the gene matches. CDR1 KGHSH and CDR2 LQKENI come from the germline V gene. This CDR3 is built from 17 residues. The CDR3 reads CASSPRLAGGHTREQYF. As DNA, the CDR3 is TGTGCCAGCTCACCACGGCTAGCGGGGGGGCATACGCGGGAGCAGTACTTC.

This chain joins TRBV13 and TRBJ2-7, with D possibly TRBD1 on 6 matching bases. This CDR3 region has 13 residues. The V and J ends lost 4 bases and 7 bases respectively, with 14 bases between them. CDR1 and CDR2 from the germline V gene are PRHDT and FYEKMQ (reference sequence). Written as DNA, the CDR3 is TGTGCCAGCAGCTCCAGGGGACCTGGGGAGCAGTACTTC. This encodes CASSSRGPGEQYF. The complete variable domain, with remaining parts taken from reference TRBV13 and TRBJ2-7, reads AAGVIQSPRHLIKEKRETATLKCYPIPRHDTVYWYQQGPGQDPQFLISFYEKMQSDKGSIPDRFSAQQFSDYHSELNMSSLELGDSALYFCASSSRGPGEQYFGPGTRLTVT.

The CDR3 DNA reads as TGTGCCAGTAGTATGCGGGTCAGAAGAGGGGACGAGCAGTACTTC. Translated, it gives CASSMRVRRGDEQYF. The chain employs TRBV19 and TRBJ2-7; D possibly matches TRBD1 or TRBD2 (5 bases each). The germline V and J ends were trimmed by 3 bases and 5 bases, with 17 bases remaining between them. The CDR3 contains 15 residues. CDR1 and CDR2 from the germline V gene are LNHDA and SQIVND (reference sequence). The full variable domain, rest sourced from reference TRBV19 and TRBJ2-7, is DGGITQSPKYLFRKEGQNVTLSCEQNLNHDAMYWYRQDPGQGLRLIYYSQIVNDFQKGDIAEGYSVSREKKESFPLTVTSAQKNPTAFYLCASSMRVRRGDEQYFGPGTRLTVT.

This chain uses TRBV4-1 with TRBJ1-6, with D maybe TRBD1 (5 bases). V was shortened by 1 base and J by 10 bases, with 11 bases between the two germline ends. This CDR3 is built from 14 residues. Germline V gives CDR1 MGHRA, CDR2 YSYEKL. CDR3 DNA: TGCGCCAGCAGCCAAGGACAGTGGAAATCACCCCTCCACTTT. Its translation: CASSQGQWKSPLHF.

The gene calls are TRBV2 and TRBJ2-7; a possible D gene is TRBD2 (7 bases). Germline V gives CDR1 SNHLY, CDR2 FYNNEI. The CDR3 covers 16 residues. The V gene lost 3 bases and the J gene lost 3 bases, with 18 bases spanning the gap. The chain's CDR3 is CASSENRGGGGYEQYF. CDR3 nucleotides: TGTGCCAGCAGTGAGAATCGGGGAGGGGGAGGCTACGAGCAGTACTTC.

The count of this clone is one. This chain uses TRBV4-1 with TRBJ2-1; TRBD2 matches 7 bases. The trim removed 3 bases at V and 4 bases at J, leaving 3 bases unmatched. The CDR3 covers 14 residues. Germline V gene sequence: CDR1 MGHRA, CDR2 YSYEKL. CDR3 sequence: CASSHPAGYNEQFF. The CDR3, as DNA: TGCGCCAGCAGCCACCCAGCGGGGTACAATGAGCAGTTCTTC.

CDR3 coding DNA: TGTGCCAGCAGCCCCCGGGGAGTCTCCTACGAGCAGTACTTC. Translation gives CASSPRGVSYEQYF. The chain joins TRBV7-9 to TRBJ2-7; D is possibly TRBD2 (5 bases). Trimming left V 5 bases short and J 0 bases short, with 11 bases between. The CDR3 loop spans 14 amino acids. Germline CDR1 reads SEHNR; CDR2 reads FQNEAQ (reference sequence).

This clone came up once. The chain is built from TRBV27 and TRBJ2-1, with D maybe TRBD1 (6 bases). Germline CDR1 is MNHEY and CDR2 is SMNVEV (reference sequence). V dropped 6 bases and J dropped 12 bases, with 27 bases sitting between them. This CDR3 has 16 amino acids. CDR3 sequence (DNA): TGTGCCAGCAGGCCCGTGACAGGACTGCGTGCAATGGGGCAGTTCTTC. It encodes CASRPVTGLRAMGQFF.

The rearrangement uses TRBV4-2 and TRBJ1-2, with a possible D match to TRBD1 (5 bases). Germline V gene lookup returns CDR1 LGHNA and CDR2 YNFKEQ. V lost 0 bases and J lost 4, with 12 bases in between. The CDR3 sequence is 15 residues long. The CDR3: CASSQDREGSYGYTF. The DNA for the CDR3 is TGTGCCAGCAGCCAAGATCGAGAGGGGAGCTATGGCTACACCTTC.

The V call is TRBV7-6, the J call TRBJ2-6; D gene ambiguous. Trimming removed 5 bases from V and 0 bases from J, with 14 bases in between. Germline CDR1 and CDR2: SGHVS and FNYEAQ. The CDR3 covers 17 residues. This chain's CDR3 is CASSPGRIVSGANVLTF. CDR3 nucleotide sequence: TGTGCCAGCAGCCCCGGCCGTATTGTCTCTGGGGCCAACGTCCTGACTTTC.

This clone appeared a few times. The CDR3 region is CASNYGAGGRRDGYTF. CDR3 DNA: TGTGCCAGTAATTATGGGGCCGGGGGACGGCGCGATGGCTACACCTTC. The V call is TRBV19, the J call TRBJ1-2, with a weak D call TRBD1 (5 bases). The CDR3 loop spans 16 amino acids. The germline CDR1 and CDR2 sequences are LNHDA and SQIVND (reference sequence). The V end lost 7 bases, the J end lost 6 bases, and 24 bases lay between the germline ends. Full variable domain (missing parts from reference TRBV19 and TRBJ1-2): DGGITQSPKYLFRKEGQNVTLSCEQNLNHDAMYWYRQDPGQGLRLIYYSQIVNDFQKGDIAEGYSVSREKKESFPLTVTSAQKNPTAFYLCASNYGAGGRRDGYTFGSGTRLTVV.

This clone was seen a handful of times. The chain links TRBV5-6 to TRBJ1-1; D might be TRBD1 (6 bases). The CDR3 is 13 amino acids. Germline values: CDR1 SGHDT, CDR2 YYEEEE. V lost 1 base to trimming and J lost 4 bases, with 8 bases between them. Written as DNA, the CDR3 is TGTGCCAGCAGCTTGAAAGGGGGCACTGAAGCTTTCTTT. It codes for CASSLKGGTEAFF.